What follows describes a single T cell receptor (beta chain). As yet, its antigen is unknown. These data come from a study of blood T cells in healthy people across ages. From germline, CDR1 is MNHNS and CDR2 SASEGT. The CDR3 is 14 amino acids. The V gene lost 3 bases and the J gene lost 1 base, with 10 bases spanning the gap. Alongside a J-beta primer mix, a sample-barcoded 5' primer served in a second PCR lasting 7 to 11 cycles. Tags on each cDNA molecule came from a template-switch adaptor with 12 random nucleotides. TCRdb re-analysed the 5' RACE reads in MiXCR, keeping a single row per CDR3 protein. The sample yields 1.5 million to 2 million distinct CDR3 sequences, 40% to 55% seen once. Study-wide results and caveats: Older individuals had lower TCR beta diversity per million T cells (the decline was roughly linear).

The sequenced sample consisted of blood. The receptor was isolated from a woman aged 40 to 50 in good health. V usage is TRBV6-1 and J usage is TRBJ2-7, with a weak D call TRBD1 (5 bases). CDR3 DNA sequence: TGTGCCAGCAGTGAGTCAGGGTGGTCCTACGAGCAGTACTTC. Residues: CASSESGWSYEQYF.